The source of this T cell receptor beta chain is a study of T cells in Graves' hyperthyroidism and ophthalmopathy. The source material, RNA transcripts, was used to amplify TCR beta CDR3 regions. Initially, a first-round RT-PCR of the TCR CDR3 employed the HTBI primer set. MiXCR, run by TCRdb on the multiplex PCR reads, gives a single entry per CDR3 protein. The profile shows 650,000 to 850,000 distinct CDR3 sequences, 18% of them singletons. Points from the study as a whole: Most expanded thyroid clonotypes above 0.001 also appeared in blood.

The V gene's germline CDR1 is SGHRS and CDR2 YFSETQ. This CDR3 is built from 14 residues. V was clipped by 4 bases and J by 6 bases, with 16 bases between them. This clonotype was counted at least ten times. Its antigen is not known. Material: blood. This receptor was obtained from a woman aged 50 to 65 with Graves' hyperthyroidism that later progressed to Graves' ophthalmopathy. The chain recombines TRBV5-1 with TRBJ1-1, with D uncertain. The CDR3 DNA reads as TGCGCCAGCAGCACGGCAGGCCGTCTCTCTGAAGCTTTCTTT. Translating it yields CASSTAGRLSEAFF. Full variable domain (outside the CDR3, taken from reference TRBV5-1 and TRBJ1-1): KAGVTQTPRYLIKTRGQQVTLSCSPISGHRSVSWYQQTPGQGLQFLFEYFSETQRNKGNFPGRFSGRQFSNSRSEMNVSTLELGDSALYLCASSTAGRLSEAFFGQGTRLTVV.